Following are 2 T cell receptor beta chains from one sample sequenced in a study of T cell responses to AZD1222 COVID-19 vaccine. The repertoire was sequenced with immunoSEQ multiplex PCR; TCRdb's copy has only in-frame clones and lacks some. The sample holds 60,000 or so clones, 75% to 85% seen once. Sample: peripheral blood, taken on day 0 of AZD1222 vaccination. Source of these receptors: an adult in good health.

Here the CDR3 reads CASSPTLTGSHEQFF. The CDR3 DNA sequence: TGCGCCAGCAGCCCCACCTTGACAGGGAGTCATGAGCAGTTCTTC. V and J are TRBV5-1 and TRBJ2-1; 7 bases fit TRBD1. The length of the CDR3 is 15 residues. Germline CDR1 is SGHRS and CDR2 is YFSETQ. After removal of 4 bases from V and 8 bases from J, the junction contained 12 bases not matched to a gene.

V usage is TRBV7-9 and J usage is TRBJ1-3; no definite D call. Germline CDR1 SEHNR, CDR2 FQNEAQ (reference sequence). V gave up 0 bases and J gave up 2 bases, with 5 bases separating them. This CDR3 spans 14 amino acids. CDR3 in amino acids: CASSLASAGNTIYF. Here the CDR3 DNA reads TGTGCCAGCAGCTTAGCCAGCGCTGGAAACACCATATATTTT.